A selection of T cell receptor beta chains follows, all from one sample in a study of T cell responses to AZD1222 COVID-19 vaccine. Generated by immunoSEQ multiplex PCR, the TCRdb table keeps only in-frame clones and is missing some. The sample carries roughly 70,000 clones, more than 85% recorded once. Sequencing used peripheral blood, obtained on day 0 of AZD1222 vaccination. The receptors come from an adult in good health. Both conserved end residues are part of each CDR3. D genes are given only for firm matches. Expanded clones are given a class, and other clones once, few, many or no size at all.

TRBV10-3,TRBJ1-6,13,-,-,TGTGCCACCCACGGCTCCTATAATTCACCCCTCCACTTT,CATHGSYNSPLHF
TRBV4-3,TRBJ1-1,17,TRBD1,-,TGCGCCAGCAGCCCCGGACAGGGTTTGGGTCTGAACACTGAAGCTTTCTTT,CASSPGQGLGLNTEAFF
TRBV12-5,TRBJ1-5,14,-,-,TGTGCTAGTGGTTTGGGGCAGGGCAATCAGCCCCAGCATTTT,CASGLGQGNQPQHF
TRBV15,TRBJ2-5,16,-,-,TGTGCCACCAGCAGCCCTGGGACAAGGGTAAAAGAGACCCAGTACTTC,CATSSPGTRVKETQYF
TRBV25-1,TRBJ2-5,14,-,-,TGTGCCAGCAGTGAAAGGACAGCCCAAGAGACCCAGTACTTC,CASSERTAQETQYF
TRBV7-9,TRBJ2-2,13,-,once,TGTGCCAGCAGCCCTAGATTGGACGGGGAGCTGTTTTTT,CASSPRLDGELFF
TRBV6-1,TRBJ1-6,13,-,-,TGTGCCAGCAGTGAACTTGGGAATTCACCCCTCCACTTT,CASSELGNSPLHF
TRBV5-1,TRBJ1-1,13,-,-,TGCGCCAGCAGCTTGGCGGACAGCAATGAAGCTTTCTTT,CASSLADSNEAFF
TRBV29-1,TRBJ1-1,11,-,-,TGCAGCGTTGGACAGAACACTGAAGCTTTCTTT,CSVGQNTEAFF
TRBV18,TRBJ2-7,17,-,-,TGTGCCAGCTCACCCTCGGCGGAGGAACCTCTTCCCTACGAGCAGTACTTC,CASSPSAEEPLPYEQYF
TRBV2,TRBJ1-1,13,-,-,TGTGCCAGCAGCTGGGGGGGTAACACTGAAGCTTTCTTT,CASSWGGNTEAFF
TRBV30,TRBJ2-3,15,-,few,TGTGCTAGAGACCCGACAGGAGGGGACACAGATACGCAGTATTTT,CARDPTGGDTDTQYF
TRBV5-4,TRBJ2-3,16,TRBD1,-,TGTGCCAGCAGCGGACCGGGACAGGTAGGATGGAATACGCAGTATTTT,CASSGPGQVGWNTQYF
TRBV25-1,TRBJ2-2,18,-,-,TGTGCCAGCAGTGAATATATAGGCAGGGGCCGGCGGTCCGGGGAGCTGTTTTTT,CASSEYIGRGRRSGELFF
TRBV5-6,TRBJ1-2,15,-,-,TGTGCCAGCAGCTTGGTTCCAGGGGATGGGTATGGCTACACCTTC,CASSLVPGDGYGYTF
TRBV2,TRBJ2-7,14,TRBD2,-,TGTGCCAGCAGTGCTAGCGGGCCACCCTACGAGCAGTACTTC,CASSASGPPYEQYF
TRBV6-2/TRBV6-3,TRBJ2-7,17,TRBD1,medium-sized,TGTGCCAGCAGTTACGCTATAACCGGGACAGGGCAATACGAGCAGTACTTC,CASSYAITGTGQYEQYF
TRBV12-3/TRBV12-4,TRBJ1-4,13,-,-,TGTGCCAGCAGTTTGTGGCCCACTGAAAAACTGTTTTTT,CASSLWPTEKLFF
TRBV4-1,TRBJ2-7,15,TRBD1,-,TGCGCCAGCAGCCAGGGACAGGCTAGCTCCTACGAGCAGTACTTC,CASSQGQASSYEQYF
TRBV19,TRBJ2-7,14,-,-,TGTGCCAGTAGTATAACGGGGCAGCTCTACGAGCAGTACTTC,CASSITGQLYEQYF
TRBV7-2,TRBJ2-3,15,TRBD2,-,TGTGCCAGCAGATATAGCGGGGCAGTGGGAGATACGCAGTATTTT,CASRYSGAVGDTQYF
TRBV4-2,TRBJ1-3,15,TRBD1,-,TGTGCCAGCAGCGGCGGGACAGGGACGGGAAACACCATATATTTT,CASSGGTGTGNTIYF
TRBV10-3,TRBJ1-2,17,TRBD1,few,TGTGCCATCACCTCCGGACAGGGGGGAATAGCTAACTATGGCTACACCTTC,CAITSGQGGIANYGYTF
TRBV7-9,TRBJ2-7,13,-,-,TGTGCCAGCAGCACCGGACAGCGTTACGAGCAGTACTTC,CASSTGQRYEQYF
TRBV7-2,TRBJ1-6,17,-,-,TGTGCCAGCAGCTTAACCTCGGACCTAGAGGGTAATTCACCCCTCCACTTT,CASSLTSDLEGNSPLHF
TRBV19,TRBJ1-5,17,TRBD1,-,TGTGCCAGTAGTGCCGTGCCAGGGGGCTTGAGCAATCAGCCCCAGCATTTT,CASSAVPGGLSNQPQHF
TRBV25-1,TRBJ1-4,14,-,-,TGTGCCAGCGAACAGGGTTTTGGTAATGAAAAACTGTTTTTT,CASEQGFGNEKLFF
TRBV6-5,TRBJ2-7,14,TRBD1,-,TGTGCCAGCAGCTCCGGGACAGGGGGTTACGAGCAGTACTTC,CASSSGTGGYEQYF
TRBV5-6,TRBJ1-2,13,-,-,TGTGCCAGCGCCGAGCGGGCGGTCTATGGCTACACCTTC,CASAERAVYGYTF
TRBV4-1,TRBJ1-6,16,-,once,TGCGCCAGCAGCCAAGACCCCGGGGGGGTGAATTCACCCCTCCACTTT,CASSQDPGGVNSPLHF
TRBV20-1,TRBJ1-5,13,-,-,TGCAGTGCTAGTCAGGGCAGGGAACAGCCCCAGCATTTT,CSASQGREQPQHF
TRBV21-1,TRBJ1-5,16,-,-,TGTGCCAGCAGCAAGCACCCCGGGACAGGGGATCAGCCCCAGCATTTT,CASSKHPGTGDQPQHF
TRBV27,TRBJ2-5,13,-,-,TGTGCCAGCAGTACCGCCGGGACTTCGACCCAGTACTTC,CASSTAGTSTQYF
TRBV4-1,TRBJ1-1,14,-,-,TGCGCCAGCAGCCAAGTGACCGGGAACACTGAAGCTTTCTTT,CASSQVTGNTEAFF
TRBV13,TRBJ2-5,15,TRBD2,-,TGTGCCAGCAGCTTAGGCCAGCGGGGGGGCGAGACCCAGTACTTC,CASSLGQRGGETQYF
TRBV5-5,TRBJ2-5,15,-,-,TGTGCCAGCAGCCTCCCCCAGGGATTTGTGGAGACCCAGTACTTC,CASSLPQGFVETQYF
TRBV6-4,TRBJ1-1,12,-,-,TGTGCCAGCAGTGGGGGGGCCACTGAAGCTTTCTTT,CASSGGATEAFF
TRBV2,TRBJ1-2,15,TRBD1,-,TGTGCCAGCATTAAGACAGGGCTCATAAACTATGGCTACACCTTC,CASIKTGLINYGYTF